This T cell receptor beta chain is from a study of T cells in Graves' hyperthyroidism and ophthalmopathy. This clonotype was picked up many times. The CDR3 contains 12 residues. Trimming left V 3 bases short and J 9 bases short, with 11 bases between. Germline values: CDR1 LGHDT, CDR2 YNNKEL (reference sequence). Amplified regions were TCR beta CDR3 sequences from RNA transcripts. TCR CDR3 underwent first-round RT-PCR with the HTBI primer set. TCRdb itself ran the multiplex PCR reads through MiXCR, one entry per CDR3 protein. The sample lists approximately 610,000 distinct CDR3 sequences, roughly 14% seen once, with about 4.5% in the top ten.

The clonotype was recovered from a woman in her 40s with Graves' ophthalmopathy. Input material: blood. The chain employs TRBV3-1 and TRBJ1-2; D gene unclear. The CDR3, as DNA: TGTGCCAGCAGCCAGGCAGAGACCCGCTACACCTTC. Translating gives CASSQAETRYTF.